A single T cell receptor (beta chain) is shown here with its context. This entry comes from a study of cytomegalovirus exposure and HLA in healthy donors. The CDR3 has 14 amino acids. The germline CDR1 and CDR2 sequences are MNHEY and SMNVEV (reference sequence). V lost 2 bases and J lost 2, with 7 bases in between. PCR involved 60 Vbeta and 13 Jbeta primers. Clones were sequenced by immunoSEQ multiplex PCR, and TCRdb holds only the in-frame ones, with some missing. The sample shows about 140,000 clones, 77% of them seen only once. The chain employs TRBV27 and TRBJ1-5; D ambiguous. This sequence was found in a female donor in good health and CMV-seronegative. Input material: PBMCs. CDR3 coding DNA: TGTGCCAGCAGTTTACTGGGAGGCAATCAGCCCCAGCATTTT. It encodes CASSLLGGNQPQHF.